This TCR beta chain was sequenced for a study of OX40 agonist ivuxolimab in advanced cancers. Overall study findings and caveats: Expanded clones were, on average, more numerous among CD8+ T cells than CD4+.

This clone was recorded only once. What it binds is unknown. TCRdb's table, derived via immunoSEQ multiplex PCR, lists solely in-frame clones and lacks some. Among over 30,000 clones listed, approximately 79% were seen once. Germline CDR1 is SGHRS and CDR2 is YFSETQ. The CDR3 has 14 amino acids. Trimming left V 2 bases short and J 0 bases short, with 8 bases between. The sequencing here drew on CD4+ or CD8+ T cells sorted from blood, taken in a trial of the OX40 agonist ivuxolimab. The V and J genes are TRBV5-1 and TRBJ1-1; D perhaps matches TRBD1 (5 bases). The receptor's source is an adult with an advanced solid tumor such as melanoma, head and neck, liver or kidney cancer. The CDR3 sequence: CASSFGGLNTEAFF. The CDR3 bases are TGCGCCAGCAGCTTCGGGGGACTGAACACTGAAGCTTTCTTT.